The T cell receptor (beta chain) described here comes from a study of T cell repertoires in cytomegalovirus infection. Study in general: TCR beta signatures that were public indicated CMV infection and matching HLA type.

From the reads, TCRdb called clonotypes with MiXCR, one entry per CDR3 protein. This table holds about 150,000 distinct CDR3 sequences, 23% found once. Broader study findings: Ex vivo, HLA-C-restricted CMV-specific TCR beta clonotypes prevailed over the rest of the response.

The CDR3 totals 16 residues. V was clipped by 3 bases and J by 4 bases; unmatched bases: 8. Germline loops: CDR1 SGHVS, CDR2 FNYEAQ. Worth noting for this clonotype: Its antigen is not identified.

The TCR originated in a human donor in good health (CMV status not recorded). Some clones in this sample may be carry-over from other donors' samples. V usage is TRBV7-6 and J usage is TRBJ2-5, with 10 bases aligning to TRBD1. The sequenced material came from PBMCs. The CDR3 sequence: CASSLTPGQGIETQYF. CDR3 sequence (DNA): TGTGCCAGCAGCTTGACCCCGGGACAGGGGATAGAGACCCAGTACTTC.